The clone carrying this T cell receptor (beta chain) was detected many times. Its specificity is not known. Germline CDR1 and CDR2: SGHAT and FQNNGV. This CDR3 contains 17 residues. V gave up 1 base and J gave up 0 bases, with 15 bases separating them. This sample was taken from a study of early T cells in non-severe SARS-CoV-2 infection. Study at large: Unsorted whole blood bulk RNA was sequenced, with unpaired chains. Study-level points and caveats: A preference for anti-spike CD8 responses marked VDJdb matching, which missed private and CD4 specificities.

Attachment of unique molecular identifiers to individual cDNA molecules was performed. TCRdb passed the 5' RACE reads through MiXCR, listing each CDR3 protein once. The sample includes approximately 41,000 distinct CDR3 sequences, 3.5% to 5% of them seen just once. This chain connects TRBV11-2 to TRBJ1-1; D is ambiguous. The TCR sequence derives from an adult who was a healthcare worker with PCR-confirmed SARS-CoV-2 infection or an uninfected control (not recorded which). Sequenced material: whole blood. For the CDR3, the DNA is TGTGCCAGCAGCTTAGGGGCCTTATGGGAGGTGAACACTGAAGCTTTCTTT. Amino acids: CASSLGALWEVNTEAFF.